These T cell receptor beta chains were read from a single sample in a study of early T cells in non-severe SARS-CoV-2 infection. MiXCR, applied by TCRdb to the 5' RACE reads, yields one record per CDR3 protein. This sample yields about 110,000 distinct CDR3 sequences, of which 9.5% to 13% are seen a single time; less than 3.5% belongs to the top ten. The sample taken for sequencing was whole blood. The receptors here all came from an adult who was a healthcare worker with PCR-confirmed SARS-CoV-2 infection or an uninfected control (not recorded which). Each CDR3 is given with its conserved first and last residue. The D gene is left open where the match is weak. Clone size, where shown, is once, few, many, or a class for clones that have expanded.

abundance | d_gene | j_gene | v_gene | CDR3aa | CDR3nt
. | TRBD1 | TRBJ1-4 | TRBV6-6 | CASSSRTGREDEKLFF | TGTGCCAGCAGTTCGAGGACAGGCCGGGAGGATGAAAAACTGTTTTTT
few | TRBD1 | TRBJ1-5 | TRBV2 | CASSDRGTIQPQHF | TGTGCCAGCAGTGACAGGGGGACAATTCAGCCCCAGCATTTT
. | TRBD1 | TRBJ1-4 | TRBV7-2 | CASGPPDRDNEKLFF | TGTGCCAGCGGTCCCCCCGACAGGGATAATGAAAAACTGTTTTTT
. | . | TRBJ1-1 | TRBV6-5 | CVTTRGTEAFF | TGTGTCACCACCAGGGGAACTGAAGCTTTCTTT
. | TRBD1 | TRBJ1-2 | TRBV7-3 | CASSPGQGAYGYTF | TGTGCCAGCAGCCCGGGACAGGGGGCTTATGGCTACACCTTC
. | . | TRBJ1-6 | TRBV7-2 | CASSLQGSSYNSPLHF | TGTGCCAGCAGCTTACAGGGAAGCTCCTATAATTCACCCCTCCACTTT
. | TRBD1 | TRBJ1-3 | TRBV6-6 | CASSYSGRGSSGNTIYF | TGTGCCAGCAGTTACTCTGGCAGGGGGAGCTCTGGAAACACCATATATTTT
many | TRBD2 | TRBJ2-2 | TRBV20-1 | CSASREGTRNTGELFF | TGCAGTGCTAGTCGGGAGGGAACAAGGAACACCGGGGAGCTGTTTTTT
once | . | TRBJ2-7 | TRBV7-9 | CASSPRGWEQYF | TGTGCCAGCAGCCCTCGGGGGTGGGAGCAGTACTTC
. | . | TRBJ1-2 | TRBV5-5 | CASSPLSEVYGYTF | TGTGCCAGCAGCCCGCTCTCAGAAGTCTATGGCTACACCTTC
many | TRBD2 | TRBJ2-2 | TRBV29-1 | CSVGMAGGPRTGELFF | TGCAGCGTTGGAATGGCGGGAGGGCCGAGGACCGGGGAGCTGTTTTTT
many | TRBD2 | TRBJ2-1 | TRBV20-1 | CSAALAGVYNEQFF | TGCAGTGCTGCACTAGCGGGGGTCTACAATGAGCAGTTCTTC
. | . | TRBJ2-1 | TRBV19 | CASTTEGEQFF | TGTGCCAGTACCACGGAAGGTGAGCAGTTCTTC
few | . | TRBJ2-2 | TRBV19 | CASSVRQGSNTGELFF | TGTGCCAGTAGTGTTCGCCAGGGGTCTAACACCGGGGAGCTGTTTTTT
few | . | TRBJ2-3 | TRBV3-1 | CASHAVGGGSTDTQYF | TGTGCCAGCCATGCGGTGGGTGGCGGTAGCACAGATACGCAGTATTTT
. | . | TRBJ1-5 | TRBV20-1 | CSARAGGGGNQPQHF | TGCAGTGCTAGAGCTGGCGGGGGTGGCAATCAGCCCCAGCATTTT
. | . | TRBJ2-5 | TRBV24-1 | CATSDSARGQETQYF | TGTGCCACCAGTGATTCGGCTCGGGGTCAAGAGACCCAGTACTTC
. | TRBD1 | TRBJ2-7 | TRBV27 | CASRPDFDRGQYYEQYF | TGTGCCAGCAGGCCAGATTTCGACAGGGGGCAATACTACGAGCAGTACTTC
many | TRBD1 | TRBJ1-1 | TRBV30 | CAWSVGDRKAEAFF | TGTGCCTGGAGTGTAGGGGACAGGAAAGCTGAAGCTTTCTTT